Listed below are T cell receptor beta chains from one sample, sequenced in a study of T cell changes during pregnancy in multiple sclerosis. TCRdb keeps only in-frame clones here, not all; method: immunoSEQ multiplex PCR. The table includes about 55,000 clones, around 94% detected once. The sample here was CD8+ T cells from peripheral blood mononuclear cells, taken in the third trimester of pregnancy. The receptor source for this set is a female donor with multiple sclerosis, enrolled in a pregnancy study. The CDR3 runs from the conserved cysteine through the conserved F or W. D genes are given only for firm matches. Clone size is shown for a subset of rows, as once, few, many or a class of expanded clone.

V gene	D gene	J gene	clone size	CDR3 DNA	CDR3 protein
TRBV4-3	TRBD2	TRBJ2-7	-	TGCGCCAGCAGCCGCCATCTAGCGGGAGGATCCCTCTACGAGCAGTACTTC	CASSRHLAGGSLYEQYF
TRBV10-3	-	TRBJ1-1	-	TGTGCCATCAGTGAGTCGAGTCTAGCGAACACTGAAGCTTTCTTT	CAISESSLANTEAFF
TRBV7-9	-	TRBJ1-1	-	TGTGCCAGCAGCTTCTTCGGGACTGAAGCTTTCTTT	CASSFFGTEAFF
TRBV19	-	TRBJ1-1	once	TGTGCCAGTAGTATCGGTAGCACTGAAGCTTTCTTT	CASSIGSTEAFF
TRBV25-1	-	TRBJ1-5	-	TGTGCCAGCAGTGAATGGTCAGGGGCAGGTCAGCCCCAGCATTTT	CASSEWSGAGQPQHF
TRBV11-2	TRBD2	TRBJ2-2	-	TGTGCCAGCAGCGAAAGCGGGAGACGCACCGGGGAGCTGTTTTTT	CASSESGRRTGELFF
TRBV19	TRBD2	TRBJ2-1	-	TGTGCCAGTAGTAGAAGGGGGAAGACTAGCGGGAGCTCCTACAATGAGCAGTTCTTC	CASSRRGKTSGSSYNEQFF
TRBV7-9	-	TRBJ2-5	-	TGTGCCAGCAGCTTAGTCCTAGACCAAGAGACCCAGTACTTC	CASSLVLDQETQYF
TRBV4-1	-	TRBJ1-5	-	TGCGCCAGCACCCCCTGGGCGATGGGTCTACGGAATCAGCCCCAGCATTTT	CASTPWAMGLRNQPQHF
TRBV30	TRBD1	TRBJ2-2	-	TGTGCCTGGGACGTGAAAAAAGGGACAGGGGTTACCGGGGAGCTGTTTTTT	CAWDVKKGTGVTGELFF
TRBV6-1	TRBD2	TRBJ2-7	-	TGTGCCAGCAGTGAGGGAGTTAGCGGGATTGGATACGAGCAGTACTTC	CASSEGVSGIGYEQYF
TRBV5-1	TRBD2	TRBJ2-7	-	TGCGCCAGCAGCTTGGAAGGGGCGGCTAGCGGCACCTACGAGCAGTACTTC	CASSLEGAASGTYEQYF
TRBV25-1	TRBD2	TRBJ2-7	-	TGTGCCAGCACGGGGCTAGCGGGTTACGAGCAGTACTTC	CASTGLAGYEQYF
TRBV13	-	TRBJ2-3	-	TGTGCCAGCAGCCACGGAGAACCGGATACGCAGTATTTT	CASSHGEPDTQYF
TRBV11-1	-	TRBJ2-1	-	TGTGCCAGCACCACCCGAGGGCTGATGGATGAGCAGTTCTTC	CASTTRGLMDEQFF
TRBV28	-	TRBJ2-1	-	TGTGCCAGCAGTTTAGGGGTTACGACTAGAGGAGTTGAGTCCCCTGAGCAGTTCTTC	CASSLGVTTRGVESPEQFF
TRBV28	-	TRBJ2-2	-	TGTGCCAGCAGTTTAGCCCCGCAGGGTAGTGTGGAGCTGTTTTTT	CASSLAPQGSVELFF
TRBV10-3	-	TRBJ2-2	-	TGTGCCATCAGCGACATGTCGAACACCGGGGAGCTGTTTTTT	CAISDMSNTGELFF
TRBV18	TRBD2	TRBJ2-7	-	TGTGCCAGCTCACCACTCCGGGCTAGCGGGCAAGGGGGGAGAGTTTACGAGCAGTACTTC	CASSPLRASGQGGRVYEQYF
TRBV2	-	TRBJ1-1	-	TGTGCCAGCAGCTTCACGACAGGCGCCTTCCCGACCGACTTT	CASSFTTGAFPTDF
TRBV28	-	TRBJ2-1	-	TGTGCCAGCAGCCTCGGGACATCGCACGAGTTCTTC	CASSLGTSHEFF
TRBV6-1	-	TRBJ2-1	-	TGTGCCAGCAGTGAAAAGGGAGCACCGAACAATGAGCAGTTCTTC	CASSEKGAPNNEQFF
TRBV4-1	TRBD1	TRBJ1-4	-	TGCGCCAGCAGCCGGCACAGGGGGCGCAGTGAAAAACTGTTTTTT	CASSRHRGRSEKLFF
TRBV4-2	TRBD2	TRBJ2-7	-	TGTGCCAGCAGCCAAGATCTCGGTAGCGGGAGGGAATACTACGAGCAGTACTTC	CASSQDLGSGREYYEQYF
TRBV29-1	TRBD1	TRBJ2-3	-	TGCAGCGCCCCCTTAGGGACAGGGAGCCATACGCAGTATTTT	CSAPLGTGSHTQYF
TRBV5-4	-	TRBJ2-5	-	TGTGCCAGCAGCTTGGAACAGGACCAAGAGACCCAGTACTTC	CASSLEQDQETQYF
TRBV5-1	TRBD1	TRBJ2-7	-	TGCGCCAGCAACCCCGGGACAGGGGACTACGAGCAGTACTTC	CASNPGTGDYEQYF
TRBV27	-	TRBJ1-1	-	TGTGCCTGCTTCGGGGGGCCCGCTGAAGCTTTCTTT	CACFGGPAEAFF
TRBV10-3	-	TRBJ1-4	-	TGTGCCACTAAGAATCTCGCAACTAATGAAAAACTGTTTTTT	CATKNLATNEKLFF
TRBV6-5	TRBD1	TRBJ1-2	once	TGTGCCAGCAGTTACCGGACAGGAAGCGAAAGTGGCTACACCTTC	CASSYRTGSESGYTF
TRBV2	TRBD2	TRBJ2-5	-	TGTGCCACCGCGGGACTACAAGAGACCCAGTACTTC	CATAGLQETQYF
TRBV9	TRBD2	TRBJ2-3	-	TGTGCCAGCAGCGCAGCGGGAGGGGCAGATACGCAGTATTTT	CASSAAGGADTQYF
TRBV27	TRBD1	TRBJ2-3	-	TGTGCCAGCAGTACCCGACAGGGAGCAGATACGCAGTATTTT	CASSTRQGADTQYF
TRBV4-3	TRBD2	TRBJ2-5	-	TGCGCCAGCAGCCCTGGGACTAGCGTTTTCCAAGAGACCCAGTACTTC	CASSPGTSVFQETQYF
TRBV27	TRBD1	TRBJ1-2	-	TGTGCCAGCAGTTTTACCGGGACAGCCTACGGCTACACCTTC	CASSFTGTAYGYTF
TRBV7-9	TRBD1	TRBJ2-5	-	TGTGCCAGCAGCGAACCCGGGACAGGTCTTCAAGAGACCCAGTACTTC	CASSEPGTGLQETQYF
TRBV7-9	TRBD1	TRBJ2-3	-	TGTGCCAGCAGCGGACCGGACAGGTCAGGGACAGATACGCAGTATTTT	CASSGPDRSGTDTQYF
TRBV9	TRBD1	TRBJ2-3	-	TGTGCCAGCAGCCACAACCCCCCCTCGACAGGGGAGGTCACAGATACGCAGTATTTT	CASSHNPPSTGEVTDTQYF
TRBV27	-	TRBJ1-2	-	TGTGCCAGCGGGAGCCGATCCTATGGCTACACCTTC	CASGSRSYGYTF
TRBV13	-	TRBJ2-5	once	TGTGCCAGCAGCCCGTACAGGGCCACTGGGGAGACCCAGTACTTC	CASSPYRATGETQYF
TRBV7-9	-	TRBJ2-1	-	TGTGCCAGCAGACAGGACGCCAGCTCCTACAATGAGCAGTTCTTC	CASRQDASSYNEQFF
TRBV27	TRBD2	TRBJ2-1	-	TGTGCCAGCATCTCGCTAGCGGGAGGGCGGGGTGAGCAGTTCTTC	CASISLAGGRGEQFF
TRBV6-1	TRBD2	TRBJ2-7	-	TGTGCCAGCAGCGACATAGCGGGTGTCCTCTCGGAGCAGTACTTC	CASSDIAGVLSEQYF
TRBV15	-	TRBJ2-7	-	TGTGCCACCAGCTCCACTAGCTCCAATGCTTACGAGCAGTACTTC	CATSSTSSNAYEQYF
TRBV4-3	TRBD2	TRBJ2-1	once	TGCGCCAGCAGCCTAGTAGCGGGATCATCCTACAATGAGCAGTTCTTC	CASSLVAGSSYNEQFF
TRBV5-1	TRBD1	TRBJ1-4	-	TGCGCCAGCAGCCCCCAGACAGGGGAAGGGGATGAAAAACTGTTTTTT	CASSPQTGEGDEKLFF
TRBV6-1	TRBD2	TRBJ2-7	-	TGTGCCAGCAGTGTTAGGGCGATAGCGGGGGCGTACTTC	CASSVRAIAGAYF
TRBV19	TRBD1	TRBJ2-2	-	TGTGCCAGTAGGTCTAGGGGGCCCCCCGGGGAGCTGTTTTTT	CASRSRGPPGELFF
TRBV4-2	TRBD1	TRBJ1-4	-	TGTGCCAGCAGCCCCGTGACAGGGGGAGGTGAAAAACTGTTTTTT	CASSPVTGGGEKLFF
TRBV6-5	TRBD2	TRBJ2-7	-	TGTGCCAGCGGCGGGAGGTCCTCCTACGAGCAGTACTTC	CASGGRSSYEQYF
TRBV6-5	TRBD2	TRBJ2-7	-	TGTGCCAGCAGTTACTCGGTGGCTAGCGGGACCGGGCAGTACTTC	CASSYSVASGTGQYF
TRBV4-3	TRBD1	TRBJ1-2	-	TGCGCCAGCAGCCAAGTGGACAGGGCCTATGGCTACACCTTC	CASSQVDRAYGYTF
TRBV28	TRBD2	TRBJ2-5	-	TGTGCCAGCAGTGACCCGTCCGAACTAGCGGGAGGTGAAGAGACCCAGTACTTC	CASSDPSELAGGEETQYF
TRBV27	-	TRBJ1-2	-	TGTGCCAGCAGTTTACAAGGTTTCGGGAACTATGGCTACACCTTC	CASSLQGFGNYGYTF
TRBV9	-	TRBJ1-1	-	TGTGCCAGCAGCGTATCAGGACAGCCGAACACTGAAGCTTTCTTT	CASSVSGQPNTEAFF
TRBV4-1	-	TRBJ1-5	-	TGCGCCAGCAGCCAAGTACCAGGGGATCGTCAGCCCCAGCATTTT	CASSQVPGDRQPQHF
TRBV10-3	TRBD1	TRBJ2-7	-	TGTGCCATCAGTGAGCAGGGGGACAGTCTATCCTACGAGCAGTACTTC	CAISEQGDSLSYEQYF